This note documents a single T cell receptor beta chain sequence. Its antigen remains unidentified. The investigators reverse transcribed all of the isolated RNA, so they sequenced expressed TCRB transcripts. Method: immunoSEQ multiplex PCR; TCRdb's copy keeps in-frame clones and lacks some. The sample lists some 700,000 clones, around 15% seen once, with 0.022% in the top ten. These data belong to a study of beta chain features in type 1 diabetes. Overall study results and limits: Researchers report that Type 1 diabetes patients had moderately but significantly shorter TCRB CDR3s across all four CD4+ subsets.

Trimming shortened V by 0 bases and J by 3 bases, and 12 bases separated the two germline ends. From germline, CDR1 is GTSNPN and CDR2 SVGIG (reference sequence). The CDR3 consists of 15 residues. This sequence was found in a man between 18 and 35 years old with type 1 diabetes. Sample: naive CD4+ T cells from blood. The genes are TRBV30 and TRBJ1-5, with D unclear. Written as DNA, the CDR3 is TGTGCCTGGAGTGTACGCCGGGGAATCAATCAGCCCCAGCATTTT. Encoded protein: CAWSVRRGINQPQHF.